This T cell receptor beta chain was profiled in a study of CD8 T cells in ankylosing spondylitis. This clonotype has ten or more counts. TCRdb re-called the 5' RACE reads with MiXCR, one entry per CDR3 protein. The sample carries fewer than 350,000 distinct CDR3 sequences, more than 9% recorded once. With 1 base removed from V and 0 bases from J, the gap between germline ends came to 9 bases. CDR3 length: 15 residues. Germline-derived CDR1 and CDR2 are SGHKS and YYEKEE (reference sequence). What was sequenced was blood, either unsorted or a sorted T cell fraction (not recorded which). The origin of this receptor is a female donor with ankylosing spondylitis or in good health (not recorded which). The chain carries TRBV5-5 and TRBJ2-3; D unresolved. Written as DNA, the CDR3 is TGTGCCAGCAGCTTGACTTTAAGGAGCACAGATACGCAGTATTTT. Encoded protein: CASSLTLRSTDTQYF.